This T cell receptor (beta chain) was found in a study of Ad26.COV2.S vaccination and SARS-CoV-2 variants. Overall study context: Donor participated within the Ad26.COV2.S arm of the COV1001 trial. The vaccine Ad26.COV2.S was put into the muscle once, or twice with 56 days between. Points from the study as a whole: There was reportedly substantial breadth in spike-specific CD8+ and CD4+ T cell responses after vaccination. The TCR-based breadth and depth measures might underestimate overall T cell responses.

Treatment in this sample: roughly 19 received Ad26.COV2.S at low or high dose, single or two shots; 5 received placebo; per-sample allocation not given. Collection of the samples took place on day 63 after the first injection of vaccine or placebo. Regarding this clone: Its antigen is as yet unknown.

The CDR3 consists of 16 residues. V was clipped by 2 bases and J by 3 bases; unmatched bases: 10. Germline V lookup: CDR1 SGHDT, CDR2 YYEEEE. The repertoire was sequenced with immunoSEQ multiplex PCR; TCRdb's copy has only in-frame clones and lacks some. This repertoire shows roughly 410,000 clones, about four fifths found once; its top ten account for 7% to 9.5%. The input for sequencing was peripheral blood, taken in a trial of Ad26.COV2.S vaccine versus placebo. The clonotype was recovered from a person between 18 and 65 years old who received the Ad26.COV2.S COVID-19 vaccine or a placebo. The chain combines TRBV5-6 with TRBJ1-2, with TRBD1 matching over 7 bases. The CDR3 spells CASSLGVAGGHYGYTF. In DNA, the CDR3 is TGTGCCAGCAGCTTAGGTGTGGCAGGGGGGCACTATGGCTACACCTTC. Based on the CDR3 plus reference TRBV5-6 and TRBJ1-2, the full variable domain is DAGVTQSPTHLIKTRGQQVTLRCSPKSGHDTVSWYQQALGQGPQFIFQYYEEEERQRGNFPDRFSGHQFPNYSSELNVNALLLGDSALYLCASSLGVAGGHYGYTFGSGTRLTVV.